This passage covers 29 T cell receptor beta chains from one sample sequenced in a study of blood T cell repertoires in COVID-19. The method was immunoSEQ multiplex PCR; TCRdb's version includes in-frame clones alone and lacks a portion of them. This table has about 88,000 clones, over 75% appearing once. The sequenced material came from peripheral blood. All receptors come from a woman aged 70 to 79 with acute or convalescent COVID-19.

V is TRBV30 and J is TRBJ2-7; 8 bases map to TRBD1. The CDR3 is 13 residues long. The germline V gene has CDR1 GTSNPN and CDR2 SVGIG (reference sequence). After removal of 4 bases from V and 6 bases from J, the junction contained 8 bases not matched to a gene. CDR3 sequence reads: CAWKGTGWGEQYV. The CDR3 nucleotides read TGTGCCTGGAAGGGGACAGGTTGGGGCGAGCAGTACGTC.

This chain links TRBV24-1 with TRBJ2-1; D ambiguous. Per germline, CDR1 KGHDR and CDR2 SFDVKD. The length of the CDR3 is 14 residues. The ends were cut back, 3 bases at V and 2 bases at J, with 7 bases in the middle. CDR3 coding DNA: TGTGCCACCAGTGATGAGGCCCCCTACAATGAGCAGTTCTTC. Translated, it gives CATSDEAPYNEQFF.

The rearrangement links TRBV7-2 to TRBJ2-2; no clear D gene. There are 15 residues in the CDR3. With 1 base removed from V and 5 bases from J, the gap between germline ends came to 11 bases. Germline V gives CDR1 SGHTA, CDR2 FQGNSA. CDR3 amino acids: CASSLGILQTGELFF. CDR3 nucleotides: TGTGCCAGCAGCTTAGGGATATTACAGACCGGGGAGCTGTTTTTT.

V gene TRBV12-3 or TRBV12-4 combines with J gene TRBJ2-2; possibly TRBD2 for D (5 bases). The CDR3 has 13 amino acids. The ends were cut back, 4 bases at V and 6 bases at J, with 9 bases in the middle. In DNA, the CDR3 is TGTGCCAGCAGTTCCACGAGGGCCGGGGAGCTGTTTTTT. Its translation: CASSSTRAGELFF.

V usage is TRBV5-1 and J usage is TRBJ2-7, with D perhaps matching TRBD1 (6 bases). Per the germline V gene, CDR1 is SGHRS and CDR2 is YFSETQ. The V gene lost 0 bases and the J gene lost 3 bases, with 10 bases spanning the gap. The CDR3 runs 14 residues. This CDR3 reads CASSLGDTRYEQYV. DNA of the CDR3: TGCGCCAGCAGCTTGGGGGACACTCGCTACGAGCAGTACGTC.

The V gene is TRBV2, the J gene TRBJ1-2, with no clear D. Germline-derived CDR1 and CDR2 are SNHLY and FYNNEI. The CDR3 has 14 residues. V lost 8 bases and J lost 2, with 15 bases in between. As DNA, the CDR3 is TGTGCCAGCGTAGATTTTGACACCAACTATGGCTACACCTTC. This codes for CASVDFDTNYGYTF.

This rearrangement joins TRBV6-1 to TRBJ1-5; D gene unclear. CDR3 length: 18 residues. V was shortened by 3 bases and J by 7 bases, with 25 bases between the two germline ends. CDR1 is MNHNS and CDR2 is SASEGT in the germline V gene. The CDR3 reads CASSDRGGLRGLRQPQHF. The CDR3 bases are TGTGCCAGCAGTGACCGGGGAGGCTTGCGGGGTCTGAGACAGCCCCAGCATTTT.

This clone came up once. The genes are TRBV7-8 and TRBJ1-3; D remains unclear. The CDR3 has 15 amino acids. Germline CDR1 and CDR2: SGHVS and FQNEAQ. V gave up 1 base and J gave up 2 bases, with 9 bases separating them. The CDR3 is CASSLGPQAGNTIYF. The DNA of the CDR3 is TGTGCCAGCAGCTTAGGACCCCAGGCTGGAAACACCATATATTTT.

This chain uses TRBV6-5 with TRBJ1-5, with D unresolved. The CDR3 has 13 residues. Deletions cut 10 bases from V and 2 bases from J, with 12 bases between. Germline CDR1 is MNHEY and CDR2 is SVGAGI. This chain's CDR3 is CATLLSGNQPQHF. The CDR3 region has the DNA TGTGCCACCCTTTTAAGCGGCAATCAGCCCCAGCATTTT.

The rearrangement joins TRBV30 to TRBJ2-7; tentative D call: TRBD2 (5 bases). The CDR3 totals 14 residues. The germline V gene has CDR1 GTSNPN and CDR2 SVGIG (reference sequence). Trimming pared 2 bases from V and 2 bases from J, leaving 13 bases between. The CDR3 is CAWSRDLSAYEQYV. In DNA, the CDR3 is TGTGCCTGGAGTCGGGATCTCTCGGCCTACGAGCAGTACGTC.

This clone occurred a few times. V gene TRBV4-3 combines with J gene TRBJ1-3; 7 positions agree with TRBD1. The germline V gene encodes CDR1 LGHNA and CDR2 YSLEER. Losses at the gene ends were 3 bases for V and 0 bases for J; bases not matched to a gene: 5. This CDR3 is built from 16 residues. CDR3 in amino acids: CASSQLTGNSGNTIYF. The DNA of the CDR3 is TGCGCCAGCAGCCAGCTGACAGGGAACTCTGGAAACACCATATATTTT.

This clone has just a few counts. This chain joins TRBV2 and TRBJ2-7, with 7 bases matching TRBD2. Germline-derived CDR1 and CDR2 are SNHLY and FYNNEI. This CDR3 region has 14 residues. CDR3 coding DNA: TGTGCCAGCAGTAAAGCGGGGAGCTCCTACGAGCAGTACGTC. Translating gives CASSKAGSSYEQYV.

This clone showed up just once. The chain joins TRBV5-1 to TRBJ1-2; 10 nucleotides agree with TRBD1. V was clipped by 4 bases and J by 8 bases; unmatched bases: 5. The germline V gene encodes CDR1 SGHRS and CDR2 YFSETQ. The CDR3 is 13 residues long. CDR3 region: CASSDGQGGGYTF. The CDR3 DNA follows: TGCGCCAGCAGCGACGGACAGGGGGGCGGCTACACCTTC.

Here the CDR3 DNA reads TGTGCCAGCAGCCCGGGACAGGGCGCTAATGAAAAACTGTTTTTT. It encodes CASSPGQGANEKLFF. The gene calls are TRBV3-1 (or the pseudogene TRBV3-2) and TRBJ1-4; 9 positions agree with TRBD1. The CDR3 is made up of 15 amino acids. Looked up from germline, CDR1 is LGHDT and CDR2 is YNNKEL (reference sequence). Losses at the gene ends were 4 bases for V and 3 bases for J; bases not matched to a gene: 3.

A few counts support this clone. The CDR3 DNA follows: TGTGCCAGCAGCCGCCCGGGACAGGTAGAATCGGCAGACACTGAAGCTTTCTTT. It specifies CASSRPGQVESADTEAFF. This chain links TRBV3-1 (or the pseudogene TRBV3-2) with TRBJ1-1, with TRBD1 matching over 8 bases. J lost 3 bases, V lost 4 bases, and 16 bases had no gene match. CDR1 is LGHDT and CDR2 is YNNKEL in the germline V gene (reference sequence). The CDR3 covers 18 residues.

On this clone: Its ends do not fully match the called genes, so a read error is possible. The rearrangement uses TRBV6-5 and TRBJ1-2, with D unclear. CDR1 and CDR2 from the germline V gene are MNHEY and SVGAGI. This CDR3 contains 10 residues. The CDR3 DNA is TGCCTAACAGAAGACTATGGCTACACCTTC. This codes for CLTEDYGYTF.

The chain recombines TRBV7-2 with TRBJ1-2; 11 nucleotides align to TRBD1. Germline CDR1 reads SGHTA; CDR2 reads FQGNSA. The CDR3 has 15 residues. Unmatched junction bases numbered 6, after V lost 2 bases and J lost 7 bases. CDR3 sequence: CASSLYKGTGGGYTF. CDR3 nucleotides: TGTGCCAGCAGCTTATATAAAGGGACAGGGGGTGGCTACACCTTC. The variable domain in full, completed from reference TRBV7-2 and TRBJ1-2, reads GAGVSQSPSNKVTEKGKDVELRCDPISGHTALYWYRQSLGQGLEFLIYFQGNSAPDKSGLPSDRFSAERTGGSVSTLTIQRTQQEDSAVYLCASSLYKGTGGGYTFGSGTRLTVV.

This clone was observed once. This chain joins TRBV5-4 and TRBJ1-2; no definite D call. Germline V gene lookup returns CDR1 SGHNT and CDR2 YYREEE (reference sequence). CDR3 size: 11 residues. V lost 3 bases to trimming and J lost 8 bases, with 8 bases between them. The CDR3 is CASSSPQGYTF. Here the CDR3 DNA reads TGTGCCAGCAGCTCTCCCCAGGGCTACACCTTC.

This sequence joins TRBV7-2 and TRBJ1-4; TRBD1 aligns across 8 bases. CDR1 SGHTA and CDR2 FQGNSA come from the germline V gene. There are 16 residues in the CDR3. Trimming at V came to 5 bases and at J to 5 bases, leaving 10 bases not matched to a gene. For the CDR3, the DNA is TGTGCCAGCAGCCAAAGCATCGGGACAGGAAATGAAAAACTGTTTTTT. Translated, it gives CASSQSIGTGNEKLFF. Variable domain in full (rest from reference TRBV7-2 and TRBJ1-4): GAGVSQSPSNKVTEKGKDVELRCDPISGHTALYWYRQSLGQGLEFLIYFQGNSAPDKSGLPSDRFSAERTGGSVSTLTIQRTQQEDSAVYLCASSQSIGTGNEKLFFGSGTQLSVL.

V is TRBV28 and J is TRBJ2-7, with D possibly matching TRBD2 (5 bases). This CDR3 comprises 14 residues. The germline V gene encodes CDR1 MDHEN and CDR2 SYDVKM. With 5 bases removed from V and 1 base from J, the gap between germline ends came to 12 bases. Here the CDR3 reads CASSPGYLSYEQYV. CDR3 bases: TGTGCCAGCAGTCCGGGGTACCTTTCCTACGAGCAGTACGTC.

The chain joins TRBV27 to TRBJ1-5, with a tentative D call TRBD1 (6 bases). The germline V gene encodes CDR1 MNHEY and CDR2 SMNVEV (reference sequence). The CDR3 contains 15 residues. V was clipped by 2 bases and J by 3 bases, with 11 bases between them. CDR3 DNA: TGTGCCAGCAGTTTAGGGACACTCAACAATCAGCCCCAGCATTTT. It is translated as CASSLGTLNNQPQHF.

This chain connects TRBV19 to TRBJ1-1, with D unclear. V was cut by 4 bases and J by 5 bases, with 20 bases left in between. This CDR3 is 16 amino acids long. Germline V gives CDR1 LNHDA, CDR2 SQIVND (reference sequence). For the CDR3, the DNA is TGTGCCAGTAGTAATGTTTTGGGCAGCCCTGGGACTGAAGCTTTCTTT. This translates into CASSNVLGSPGTEAFF. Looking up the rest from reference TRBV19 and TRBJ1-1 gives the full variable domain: DGGITQSPKYLFRKEGQNVTLSCEQNLNHDAMYWYRQDPGQGLRLIYYSQIVNDFQKGDIAEGYSVSREKKESFPLTVTSAQKNPTAFYLCASSNVLGSPGTEAFFGQGTRLTVV.

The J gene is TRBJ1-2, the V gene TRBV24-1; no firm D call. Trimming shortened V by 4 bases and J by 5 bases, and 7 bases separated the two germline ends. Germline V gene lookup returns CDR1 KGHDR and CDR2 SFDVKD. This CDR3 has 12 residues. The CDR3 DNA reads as TGTGCCACCAGTGACCGAGAGTATGGCTACACCTTC. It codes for CATSDREYGYTF.

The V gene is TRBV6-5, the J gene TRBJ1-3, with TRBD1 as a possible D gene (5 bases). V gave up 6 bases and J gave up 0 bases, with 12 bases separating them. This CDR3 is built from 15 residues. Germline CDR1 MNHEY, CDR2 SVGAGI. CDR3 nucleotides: TGTGCCAGCAGGCCCACACAGGTCTCTGGAAACACCATATATTTT. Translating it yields CASRPTQVSGNTIYF.

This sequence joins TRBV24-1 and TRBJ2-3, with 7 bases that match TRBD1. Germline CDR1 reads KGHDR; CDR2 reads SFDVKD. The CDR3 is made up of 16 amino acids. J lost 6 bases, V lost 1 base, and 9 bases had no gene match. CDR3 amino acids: CATSDFSTGALDTQYF. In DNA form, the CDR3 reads TGTGCCACCAGTGATTTCAGCACAGGGGCCCTTGATACGCAGTATTTT.

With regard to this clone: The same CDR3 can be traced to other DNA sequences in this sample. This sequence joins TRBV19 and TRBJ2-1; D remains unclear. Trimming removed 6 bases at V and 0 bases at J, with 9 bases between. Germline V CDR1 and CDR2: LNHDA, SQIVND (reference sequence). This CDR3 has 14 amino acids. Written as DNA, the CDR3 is TGTGCCAGTAGAGATTTCAGCTCCTACAATGAGCAGTTCTTC. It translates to CASRDFSSYNEQFF.

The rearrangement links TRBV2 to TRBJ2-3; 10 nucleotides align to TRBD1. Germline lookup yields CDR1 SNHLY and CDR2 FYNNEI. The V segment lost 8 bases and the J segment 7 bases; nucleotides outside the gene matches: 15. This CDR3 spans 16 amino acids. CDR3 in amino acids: CASQGQGERQAYTQYF. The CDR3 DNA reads TGTGCCAGCCAAGGACAGGGGGAAAGGCAGGCGTATACGCAGTATTTT.

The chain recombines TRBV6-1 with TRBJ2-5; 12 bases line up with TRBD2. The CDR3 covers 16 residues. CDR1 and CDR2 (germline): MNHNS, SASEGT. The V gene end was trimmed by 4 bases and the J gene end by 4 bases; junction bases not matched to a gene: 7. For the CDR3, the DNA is TGTGCCAGCAGTGGGCTGGGGGGACTAGCGGGAGAGACCCAGTACTTC. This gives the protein CASSGLGGLAGETQYF.

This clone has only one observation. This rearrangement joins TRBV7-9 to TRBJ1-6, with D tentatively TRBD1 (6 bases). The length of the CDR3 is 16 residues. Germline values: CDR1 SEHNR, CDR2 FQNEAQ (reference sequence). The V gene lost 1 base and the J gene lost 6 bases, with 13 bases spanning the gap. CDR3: CASSLGDRMGNSPLHF. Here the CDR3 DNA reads TGTGCCAGCAGCTTAGGTGACAGGATGGGTAATTCACCCCTCCACTTT. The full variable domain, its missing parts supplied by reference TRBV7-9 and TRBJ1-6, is DTGVSQNPRHKITKRGQNVTFRCDPISEHNRLYWYRQTLGQGPEFLTYFQNEAQLEKSRLLSDRFSAERPKGSFSTLEIQRTEQGDSAMYLCASSLGDRMGNSPLHFGNGTRLTVT.